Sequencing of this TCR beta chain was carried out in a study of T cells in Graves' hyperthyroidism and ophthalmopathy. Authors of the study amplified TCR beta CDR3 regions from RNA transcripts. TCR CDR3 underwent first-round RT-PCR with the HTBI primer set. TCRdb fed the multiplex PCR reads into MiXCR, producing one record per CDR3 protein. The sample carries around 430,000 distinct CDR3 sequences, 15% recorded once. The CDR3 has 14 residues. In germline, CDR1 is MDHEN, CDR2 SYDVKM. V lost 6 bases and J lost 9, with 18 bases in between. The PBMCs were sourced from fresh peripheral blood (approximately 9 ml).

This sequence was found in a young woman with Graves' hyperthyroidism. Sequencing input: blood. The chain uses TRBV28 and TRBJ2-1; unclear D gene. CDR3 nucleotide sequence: TGTGCCAGCAGCCCCTCCGGGCCTGTTAGTGAGCAGTTCTTC. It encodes CASSPSGPVSEQFF. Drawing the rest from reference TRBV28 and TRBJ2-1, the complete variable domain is DVKVTQSSRYLVKRTGEKVFLECVQDMDHENMFWYRQDPGLGLRLIYFSYDVKMKEKGDIPEGYSVSREKKERFSLILESASTNQTSMYLCASSPSGPVSEQFFGPGTRLTVL.